This entry concerns a single T cell receptor beta chain. The data were obtained in a study of blood T cell repertoires in COVID-19. Study details: The samples span acute and convalescent COVID-19 from the United States, Italy and Spain. T cells, B-cell-depleted T cells, or PBMCs provided the cDNA or gDNA that served as material.

Sequencing used immunoSEQ multiplex PCR; TCRdb keeps in-frame clones, though not all of them. This sample has some 190,000 clones, with over 75% found just once. V lost 2 bases and J lost 3, with 11 bases in between. There are 14 residues in the CDR3. Germline lookup yields CDR1 SGHTA and CDR2 FQGNSA. Sequenced input: peripheral blood. J is TRBJ2-7 and V is TRBV7-2, with D perhaps matching TRBD2 (6 bases). The source of this sequence is a human donor with active or convalescent COVID-19. The donor label of this sample is uncertain. The DNA of the CDR3 is TGTGCCAGCAGCTTAACCCCGGGAGTCTACGAGCAGTACTTC. It encodes CASSLTPGVYEQYF.